This T cell receptor beta chain is drawn from a study of CD8 T cells in ankylosing spondylitis. Study-wide results and caveats: Significantly higher representation of disease-linked clones was reported for matched ankylosing spondylitis synovial fluid. What seemed typical of ankylosing spondylitis blood was a TCR beta motif built from several highly homologous variants.

MiXCR, applied by TCRdb to the 5' RACE reads, yields one record per CDR3 protein. Here the sample spans under 200,000 distinct CDR3 sequences, approximately 10% being singletons. Many counts were recorded for this clonotype. Its matching antigen is unknown. Trimming left V 0 bases short and J 1 base short, with 9 bases between. CDR3 length: 15 amino acids. Germline assignment: CDR1 LNHNV and CDR2 YYDKDF (reference sequence). The clonotype comes from a male donor with ankylosing spondylitis or in good health (not recorded which). The chain has TRBV15 and TRBJ2-5, with D uncertain. Sequencing used blood, either unsorted or a sorted T cell fraction (not recorded which). CDR3 nucleotide sequence: TGTGCCACCAGCAGAGATCCTACAGCCCAAGAGACCCAGTACTTC. As protein: CATSRDPTAQETQYF.